One T cell receptor (beta chain) is described in this entry. Its antigen is currently unknown. This CDR3 has 14 residues. The V and J ends lost 0 bases and 4 bases respectively, with 9 bases between them. Per germline, CDR1 MNHNY and CDR2 SVGAGI (reference sequence). The entry originates in a study of T cells in Graves' hyperthyroidism and ophthalmopathy. Study conclusions and caveats: Among thyroid clonotypes expanded above 0.001, most also appeared in blood.

RNA transcripts provided the source from which TCR beta CDR3 regions were amplified. Initially, a first-round RT-PCR of the TCR CDR3 employed the HTBI primer set. TCRdb passed the multiplex PCR reads through MiXCR, listing each CDR3 protein once. The sample includes more than 500,000 distinct CDR3 sequences, 14% of them seen just once. The chain employs TRBV6-6 and TRBJ2-5, with D tentatively TRBD2 (5 bases). The TCR comes from a woman between 40 and 55 years old with Graves' hyperthyroidism. The sequencing input was blood. In DNA form, the CDR3 reads TGTGCCAGCAGTTACTCAGAGGGATCAGAGACCCAGTACTTC. Translation gives CASSYSEGSETQYF.